The subject of this entry is one TCR beta chain. The sample comes from a study of shared clonotypes between healthy human individuals. Clones were sequenced by immunoSEQ multiplex PCR, and TCRdb holds only the in-frame ones, with some missing. The data contain hundreds of thousands of clones, 73% of them seen just once; the ten biggest clones take up 1.5% to 2%. The CDR3 totals 12 residues. The germline CDR1 and CDR2 sequences are SGHNT and YYREEE (reference sequence). The sequence came from a woman under 40 in good health. Sequenced: memory CD4+ T cells sorted from blood. This sample's subset: CD45RA-negative fraction. The genes are TRBV5-4 and TRBJ1-6; tentatively, D is TRBD1 (5 bases). The CDR3 DNA is TGTGCGGTTGGGAAGGGGAATTCACCCCTCCACTTT. Protein product: CAVGKGNSPLHF.